The source of this T cell receptor (beta chain) is a study of shared clonotypes between healthy human individuals (dated by TCRdb to 2018 to 2020). With respect to the entire study: The cohort comprised a couple of women and a few men aged 18 to 49 years. Per donor, three plates each were used for CD4 naive and CD4 memory, two for CD8 naive, and one for CD8 memory. Blood TCR repertoires of a handful of healthy adults were deeply sequenced to estimate repertoire size and the extent of clonotype sharing between individuals. To increase sequencing depth and limit assay-specific biases, TCR repertoire library preparation and sequencing were carried out by different laboratories using diverse techniques. Between about 0.8 and 8.9 billion PBMCs per donor were obtained by leukapheresis. On the study overall, not on this receptor specifically: Pairwise subsampling led to the expectation that sequencing depth would affect the degree of clonotype sharing among donors. Even with the large sequencing depth, rarefaction of the sorted-subset datasets indicated that sequencing was incomplete. The genetic and exposure-history diversity represented was limited by the small number of donors. Higher generation probabilities were observed for clonotypes shared by all four sorted-subset donors than for non-shared clonotypes. When a few donors were compared, the shared fraction of clonotypes was about 5.4% for naive CD4, about 4% for naive CD8, 2.3% for memory CD4, and 0.3% to 0.5% for memory CD8. Estimated clonotype richness was generally larger for naive than for memory subsets. Sampling was restricted to blood, and TCR repertoires in tissues likely differ from the TCR repertoires found in blood.

Its CDR3 holds 11 amino acids, cysteine through phenylalanine. Only CDR3 DNA remains: 33 bases, in frame from the first base. Taken from the germline V gene (reference sequence), the CDR1 and CDR2 loops are GTSNPN and SVGIG. The V end loses 7 bases and the J end loses 1 base, and a stretch of 4 bases separates them. TCR CDR3 regions were amplified from genomic DNA by multiplex PCR using the deep immunoSEQ assay. Extracted genomic DNA from each cell subset was distributed evenly across all wells of several immunoSEQ 96-well plates, and each plate was treated as a replicate. For sorted subsets, each replicate PCR was loaded with 150 to 250 ng genomic DNA, equivalent to approximately 33,000 T cell genomes. The purified libraries were quantified using a Qubit 3.0 fluorometer, sized with a Bioanalyzer 2100, and then quantified again using the KAPA Library Quantification kit. Every immunoSEQ 96-well plate was sequenced on a separate single-read 150-cycle Illumina NextSeq 550 flow cell. On the study's bioinformatics: Because only junctional sequences without quality scores were contained in the immunoSEQ output, filtering matching that applied to full-length reads could not be performed. To assign V/J genes and CDR3, sequences were annotated against IMGT germline references using PyIR, a Python wrapper for IgBLAST v1.9. Any read was removed if the V/J assignment was weak (E-value above 1e-6), the CDR3 was missing, or the read contained stop codons, out-of-frame junctions, or ambiguous translated residues. A V3J clonotype was defined by an identical inferred V gene, J gene, and CDR3 amino acid sequence. Percentage overlap between repertoires was computed as shared unique clonotypes divided by the size of the smaller repertoire. Three approaches were used to assess repertoire richness: RTK rarefaction, the Chao1 estimator, and Recon v2.1 estimates of unobserved clonotypes. For all TCRbeta clonotypes obtained by the gDNA method from a handful of donors, generation probabilities were computed with OLGA. In TCRdb, the immuneACCESS table is reduced to in-frame sequences with V and J assigned. These tables do not hold every clone; where another copy was compared, an unresolved V gene accounts for under half, and the others remain unexplained. That table supplies the V and J calls and clone size; D and trimming were determined from the DNA. The sample yields roughly 2 million clones; roughly 94% were counted once. The ten largest clones take up around 1.1% of the sample.

CD8 naive samples consisted of CD45RO-negative cells that were positively selected for CCR7, yielding a CD45RA+CCR7+ population without TemRA cells. The donors were healthy, HIV-negative adults with no recently reported acute infections or vaccinations. All donors were Caucasian adults living in Nashville, Tennessee, USA. Blood was obtained by leukapheresis, after which PBMCs were separated by Ficoll-Histopaque density gradient centrifugation and cryopreserved in liquid nitrogen vapor phase. Purity and quantity of every magnetically sorted T cell population were checked by analytical flow cytometry. Each sorted fraction had its genomic DNA isolated and then quantified by UV absorbance on a Nanodrop 2000c. A word on this clone: Its cognate antigen has yet to be identified. No much larger clonotype is one base removed from it; base qualities were not supplied.

Here the chain combines TRBV30 and TRBJ2-2; the D segment cannot be called with confidence. This TCR came from a man aged 18 to 30 in good health. Sequencing was done on a sample of naive CD8+ T cells sorted from blood. The meaning of the sample's cell subset or site label: CD45RA+CCR7+. The DNA sequence follows: TGTGCCTTTGAGAACACCGGGGAGCTGTTTTTT. It translates as CAFENTGELFF.